This T cell receptor beta chain was identified during a study of regulatory T cells in long-lasting Graves disease. This clonotype was recorded many times. In building TCR beta libraries, iRepertoire HTBI primers were used together with Arm-PCR of CDR3 regions. Each CDR3 protein gets one entry after TCRdb re-called the multiplex PCR reads with MiXCR. The data contain more than 450,000 distinct CDR3 sequences, 15% to 20% of them singletons. Time point here: newly diagnosed GD, antithyroid drugs for less than 3 months. With RNA extracted from PBMCs as input, the TCR library was made. Each patient gave approximately 8.1 milliliters of EDTA-anticoagulated peripheral blood. CDR1 and CDR2 from the germline V gene are LNHNV and YYDKDF (reference sequence). Deletions cut 5 bases from V and 0 bases from J, with 14 bases between. The CDR3 covers 15 residues. These data were also filed under a second study, of T cells in Graves' hyperthyroidism and ophthalmopathy.

Sequenced here: peripheral blood mononuclear cells (PBMCs), sampled at new diagnosis, from a patient treated with antithyroid drugs. This sequence joins TRBV15 and TRBJ2-7; tentative D call: TRBD1 (5 bases). The clonotype originates from a man aged 35-49 years with Graves disease. The DNA for the CDR3 is TGTGCCACCAGCCAACAGGCGGAAAGCTCCTACGAGCAGTACTTC. Translated: CATSQQAESSYEQYF.